The 31 T cell receptor beta chains presented below share a single source sample, sequenced in a study of shared clonotypes between healthy human individuals. Clones were read by immunoSEQ multiplex PCR, and TCRdb kept only the in-frame ones, dropping some. The sample has 1,400,000 or so clones, less than 99% seen once; the top ten hold roughly 0.36%. Material for sequencing was naive CD4+ T cells sorted from blood. This sample's subset: CD45RA+ positively selected. These receptors originate from a man aged 30-40 years in good health.

A note on this clone: Other DNA sequences of this sample code for an identical CDR3. V and J are TRBV6-5 and TRBJ1-5; D may be TRBD1 (5 bases). This CDR3 comprises 14 residues. CDR1 and CDR2 (germline): MNHEY, SVGAGI. V lost 5 bases and J 1 base, leaving 9 bases between the germline ends. In DNA, the CDR3 is TGTGCCAGCAGTCGGGGCGGAAGCAATCAGCCCCAGCATTTT. Translated, it gives CASSRGGSNQPQHF.

V and J are TRBV2 and TRBJ2-1, with D tentatively TRBD1 or TRBD2 (5 bases each). Germline V gene data show CDR1 as SNHLY and CDR2 as FYNNEI. There are 14 residues in the CDR3. V was cut by 11 bases and J by 0 bases, with 14 bases left in between. The CDR3 sequence is CAGRDGSSYNEQFF. CDR3 bases: TGTGCCGGCCGGGACGGCAGCTCCTACAATGAGCAGTTCTTC. Full variable domain (remainder filled in from reference TRBV2 and TRBJ2-1): EPEVTQTPSHQVTQMGQEVILRCVPISNHLYFYWYRQILGQKVEFLVSFYNNEISEKSEIFDDQFSVERPDGSNFTLKIRSTKLEDSAMYFCAGRDGSSYNEQFFGPGTRLTVL.

V gene TRBV29-1 combines with J gene TRBJ2-3; the D gene is possibly TRBD2 (5 bases). Trimming took 7 bases from V and 5 from J, leaving 10 bases between them. Germline CDR1 and CDR2: SQVTM and ANQGSEA. CDR3 length equals 11 residues. CDR3: CSAPAGDTQYF. The CDR3, as DNA: TGCAGCGCGCCGGCGGGAGATACGCAGTATTTT.

The genes are TRBV28 and TRBJ1-5; tentative D call: TRBD1 (6 bases). V was shortened by 6 bases and J by 4 bases, with 16 bases between the two germline ends. The CDR3 has 15 amino acids. The germline V gene encodes CDR1 MDHEN and CDR2 SYDVKM. CDR3 loop: CASRYAGTQNQPQHF. For the CDR3, the DNA is TGTGCCAGCAGATACGCCGGGACACAGAATCAGCCCCAGCATTTT. Full variable domain (missing parts from reference TRBV28 and TRBJ1-5): DVKVTQSSRYLVKRTGEKVFLECVQDMDHENMFWYRQDPGLGLRLIYFSYDVKMKEKGDIPEGYSVSREKKERFSLILESASTNQTSMYLCASRYAGTQNQPQHFGDGTRLSIL.

This chain joins TRBV7-6 and TRBJ2-1; 9 bases are a match to TRBD2. V lost 0 bases and J lost 10; bases outside the gene matches: 13. The CDR3 has 17 amino acids. The germline gives CDR1 SGHVS, CDR2 FNYEAQ. CDR3 sequence: CASSLAVSGSYPMEQFF. The CDR3 DNA follows: TGTGCCAGCAGCTTAGCTGTTAGCGGGAGTTACCCAATGGAGCAGTTCTTC.

The chain carries TRBV5-4 and TRBJ1-1; no definite D call. Germline CDR1 and CDR2: SGHNT and YYREEE (reference sequence). The V end lost 1 base, the J end lost 0 bases, and 7 bases lay between the germline ends. The CDR3 extends over 14 amino acids. The CDR3 spells CASSLPTVNTEAFF. In DNA, the CDR3 is TGTGCCAGCAGCTTGCCCACAGTGAACACTGAAGCTTTCTTT. The full variable domain, completed using reference TRBV5-4 and TRBJ1-1, is ETGVTQSPTHLIKTRGQQVTLRCSSQSGHNTVSWYQQALGQGPQFIFQYYREEENGRGNFPPRFSGLQFPNYSSELNVNALELDDSALYLCASSLPTVNTEAFFGQGTRLTVV.

CDR3 amino acids: CASRGQPDNEQFF. For the CDR3, the DNA is TGTGCCAGCAGAGGACAGCCCGACAATGAGCAGTTCTTC. The chain is built from TRBV2 and TRBJ2-1, with D perhaps matching TRBD1 (6 bases). The CDR3 runs 13 residues. Looked up from germline, CDR1 is SNHLY and CDR2 is FYNNEI. Trimming left V 6 bases short and J 5 bases short, with 11 bases between.

This clone was observed a single time. The chain employs TRBV27 and TRBJ2-7, with 8 nucleotides matching TRBD1. Germline V gene lookup returns CDR1 MNHEY and CDR2 SMNVEV (reference sequence). V shed 3 bases and J 11 bases; nucleotides not matched to a gene: 6. The length of the CDR3 is 12 residues. The chain's CDR3 is CASSFRQGTEYF. The CDR3 DNA is TGTGCCAGCAGTTTCCGACAGGGGACGGAGTACTTC.

The V gene is TRBV19, the J gene TRBJ2-7; D gene uncertain. Per germline, CDR1 LNHDA and CDR2 SQIVND (reference sequence). The CDR3 is 16 residues long. V dropped 5 bases and J dropped 0 bases, with 17 bases sitting between them. The CDR3 nucleotides are TGTGCCAGTAGTCCCAGACACAGTAGAAGCTCCTACGAGCAGTACTTC. Its protein product is CASSPRHSRSSYEQYF.

The rearrangement uses TRBV7-9 and TRBJ1-2; unclear D gene. Per the germline V gene, CDR1 is SEHNR and CDR2 is FQNEAQ (reference sequence). Trimming took off 4 bases at V and 2 bases at J, with 23 bases between the two ends. The CDR3 totals 18 residues. The CDR3 nucleotides are TGTGCCAGCAGCTACTGGGTATACGACGGCCAGGCAAACTATGGCTACACCTTC. Residues: CASSYWVYDGQANYGYTF.

This clone was found once. The chain recombines TRBV18 with TRBJ1-4; maybe TRBD1 (6 bases). CDR1 KGHSH and CDR2 LQKENI come from the germline V gene. This CDR3 region has 16 residues. V shed 6 bases and J shed 5 bases, with 19 bases lying between them. CDR3 region: CASSLTTGPLNEKLFF. CDR3 DNA: TGTGCCAGCTCCCTAACTACAGGGCCCCTAAATGAAAAACTGTTTTTT.

This clone has just one count. Other nucleotide sequences in the sample specify the same CDR3. The chain couples TRBV5-1 to TRBJ2-1; D is ambiguous. The germline V gene has CDR1 SGHRS and CDR2 YFSETQ. This CDR3 has 14 residues. Trimming left V 4 bases short and J 5 bases short, with 13 bases between. CDR3 loop: CASSPRAENNEQFF. The CDR3 DNA follows: TGCGCCAGCAGCCCCCGGGCGGAAAACAATGAGCAGTTCTTC.

The rearrangement joins TRBV5-5 to TRBJ2-7; D is unresolved. This CDR3 comprises 12 residues. In germline, CDR1 is SGHKS, CDR2 YYEKEE (reference sequence). V lost 0 bases and J lost 5, with 6 bases in between. For the CDR3, the DNA is TGTGCCAGCAGCTTGGATATTAACGAGCAGTACTTC. The encoded protein is CASSLDINEQYF.

Remarks on this clone: At one end, the junction sequence differs from germline, possibly due to a read error. This chain links TRBV18 with TRBJ1-3; maybe TRBD1 (6 bases). Germline CDR1 reads KGHSH; CDR2 reads LQKENI. The CDR3 spans 16 residues. Written as DNA, the CDR3 is TGTGCCAGCTCCCCACGAGCAGGGGAATCCGGAAACACCATATATTTT. The encoded protein is CASSPRAGESGNTIYF.

The chain couples TRBV5-6 to TRBJ1-3; possible D gene TRBD1, 5 bases. The CDR3 length is 14 residues. The germline V gene has CDR1 SGHDT and CDR2 YYEEEE. V was cut by 0 bases and J by 1 base, with 5 bases left in between. CDR3 region: CASSLGQSGNTIYF. CDR3 DNA sequence: TGTGCCAGCAGCTTGGGACAGTCTGGAAACACCATATATTTT.

The chain recombines TRBV6-5 with TRBJ1-2; maybe TRBD1 (6 bases). This CDR3 region has 16 residues. The germline V and J ends were trimmed by 4 bases and 4 bases, with 19 bases remaining between them. CDR1 MNHEY and CDR2 SVGAGI come from the germline V gene. The CDR3 is CASSWIDRQPLYGYTF. The CDR3 DNA sequence: TGTGCCAGCAGTTGGATCGACAGGCAACCACTCTATGGCTACACCTTC.

The genes are TRBV6-6 and TRBJ2-1; D gene unclear. Germline-derived CDR1 and CDR2 are MNHNY and SVGAGI (reference sequence). The ends were cut back, 6 bases at V and 8 bases at J, with 20 bases in the middle. The CDR3 sequence is 15 residues long. The CDR3 loop reads CASRYETRSPDEQFF. In DNA, the CDR3 is TGTGCCAGCAGATACGAAACAAGGAGTCCGGATGAGCAGTTCTTC.

This chain uses TRBV7-9 with TRBJ2-7; TRBD2 matches 14 bases. The CDR3 sequence is 16 residues long. From germline, CDR1 is SEHNR and CDR2 FQNEAQ (reference sequence). Trimming took 5 bases from V and 3 from J; bases not matched to a gene: 6. The CDR3 region has the DNA TGTGCCAGCAGCCGTCAGACTAGCGGGGGGGACTACGAGCAGTACTTC. The encoded protein is CASSRQTSGGDYEQYF.

V is TRBV10-2 and J is TRBJ1-1; possible D gene TRBD1, 6 bases. The CDR3 extends over 16 amino acids. The V gene lost 8 bases and the J gene lost 1 base, with 20 bases spanning the gap. Germline V gene sequence: CDR1 WSHSY, CDR2 SAAADI. The CDR3 loop reads CASGGAPGTPNTEAFF. The CDR3 DNA is TGCGCCAGCGGGGGGGCGCCAGGGACCCCGAACACTGAAGCTTTCTTT.

The gene calls are TRBV6-4 and TRBJ2-7, with unresolved D. The ends were cut back, 5 bases at V and 2 bases at J, with 7 bases in the middle. This CDR3 contains 12 residues. Germline V CDR1 and CDR2: MRHNA, SNTAGT. In DNA form, the CDR3 reads TGTGCCAGCAGTCACGCGACCTACGAGCAGTACTTC. The encoded protein is CASSHATYEQYF.

This chain connects TRBV18 to TRBJ2-6, with no clear D. V shed 2 bases and J shed 1 base, with 6 bases lying between them. Per the germline V gene, CDR1 is KGHSH and CDR2 is LQKENI. The CDR3 loop spans 15 amino acids. The chain's CDR3 is CASSPGESGANVLTF. CDR3 nucleotide sequence: TGTGCCAGCTCACCAGGTGAGTCTGGGGCCAACGTCCTGACTTTC.

The chain recombines TRBV9 with TRBJ2-1; 16 bases map to TRBD2. With V trimmed by 4 bases and J by 11 bases, 9 bases remained unmatched. Germline V gene lookup returns CDR1 SGDLS and CDR2 YYNGEE. This CDR3 has 16 residues. CDR3 amino acids: CASSKGAGLAGGQQFF. In DNA form, the CDR3 reads TGTGCCAGCAGCAAAGGGGCGGGACTAGCGGGAGGGCAGCAGTTCTTC.

The V and J genes are TRBV11-2 and TRBJ2-4; unclear D gene. CDR1 SGHAT and CDR2 FQNNGV come from the germline V gene. V gave up 4 bases and J gave up 0 bases, with 13 bases separating them. The CDR3 length is 16 residues. CDR3 DNA sequence: TGTGCCAGCAGCTATTTAGCTGCATTAGCCAAAAACATTCAGTACTTC. This gives the protein CASSYLAALAKNIQYF.

The chain employs TRBV4-1 and TRBJ2-5; TRBD1 matches 7 bases. The germline CDR1 and CDR2 sequences are MGHRA and YSYEKL. Trimming at V came to 5 bases and at J to 5 bases, leaving 8 bases not matched to a gene. This CDR3 contains 14 residues. The DNA of the CDR3 is TGCGCCAGCAGCAGGTTAGGGGGCGGTGAGACCCAGTACTTC. It encodes CASSRLGGGETQYF.

J is TRBJ1-5 and V is TRBV11-2; TRBD1 is a possible D gene (5 bases). V was trimmed by 5 bases and J by 6 bases, leaving 17 bases between them. Germline V CDR1 and CDR2: SGHAT, FQNNGV. CDR3 length: 15 residues. CDR3 in DNA: TGTGCCAGCAGCCACGGGACTCCTAAACCTCAGCCCCAGCATTTT. Translated, it gives CASSHGTPKPQPQHF.

For the CDR3, the DNA is TGTGCCAGCAGCCGGGAGGGCCTGTACGAGCAGTACTTC. Protein product: CASSREGLYEQYF. V usage is TRBV14 and J usage is TRBJ2-7; 7 nucleotides agree with TRBD2. The CDR3 loop spans 13 amino acids. J lost 4 bases, V lost 4 bases, and 4 bases had no gene match. Germline lookup yields CDR1 SGHDN and CDR2 FVKESK.

This clone was detected only once. This sequence joins TRBV21-1 and TRBJ1-2; TRBD1 is the table's D call, not checked against the DNA. TRBV21-1 is tagged as a pseudogene. The CDR3 runs 13 residues. CDR3 DNA: TGTGCCAGCAGTCTCCAGGCCTCGTATGGCTACACCTTC. Its translation is CASSLQASYGYTF.

The V gene is TRBV19, the J gene TRBJ2-5; 15 nucleotides line up with TRBD2. In germline, CDR1 is LNHDA, CDR2 SQIVND (reference sequence). CDR3 length: 17 amino acids. With V trimmed by 3 bases and J by 4 bases, 6 bases remained unmatched. CDR3 loop: CASSIHEGLAGGETQYF. For the CDR3, the DNA is TGTGCCAGTAGTATCCATGAGGGACTAGCGGGAGGAGAGACCCAGTACTTC.

The chain recombines TRBV6-1 with TRBJ2-1; no definite D call. The CDR3 covers 15 residues. V was pared by 3 bases and J by 4 bases, with 13 bases between. Germline-derived CDR1 and CDR2 are MNHNS and SASEGT. This CDR3 is CASSDQDRIYNEQFF. CDR3 in DNA: TGTGCCAGCAGTGATCAGGATCGTATATACAATGAGCAGTTCTTC.

Of note for this clone: An end of the junction does not agree with germline; a read error may underlie this. The chain has TRBV7-7 and TRBJ2-7; 7 positions agree with TRBD1. This CDR3 contains 15 residues. The germline V gene encodes CDR1 SSHAT and CDR2 FNYEAQ (reference sequence). The CDR3 is CASSPGTDLSNEQYF. The CDR3 DNA reads TGTGCTAGCAGCCCGGGGACAGACCTATCTAACGAGCAGTACTTC.

The table lists this clone with a count of one. J is TRBJ2-2 and V is TRBV18; D is unresolved. Between the trimmed V and J ends, which lost 2 bases and 1 base, there was a span of 8 bases. This CDR3 has 15 amino acids. Germline-derived CDR1 and CDR2 are KGHSH and LQKENI. This chain's CDR3 is CASSPSLENTGELFF. CDR3 bases: TGTGCCAGCTCACCATCCCTGGAGAACACCGGGGAGCTGTTTTTT.